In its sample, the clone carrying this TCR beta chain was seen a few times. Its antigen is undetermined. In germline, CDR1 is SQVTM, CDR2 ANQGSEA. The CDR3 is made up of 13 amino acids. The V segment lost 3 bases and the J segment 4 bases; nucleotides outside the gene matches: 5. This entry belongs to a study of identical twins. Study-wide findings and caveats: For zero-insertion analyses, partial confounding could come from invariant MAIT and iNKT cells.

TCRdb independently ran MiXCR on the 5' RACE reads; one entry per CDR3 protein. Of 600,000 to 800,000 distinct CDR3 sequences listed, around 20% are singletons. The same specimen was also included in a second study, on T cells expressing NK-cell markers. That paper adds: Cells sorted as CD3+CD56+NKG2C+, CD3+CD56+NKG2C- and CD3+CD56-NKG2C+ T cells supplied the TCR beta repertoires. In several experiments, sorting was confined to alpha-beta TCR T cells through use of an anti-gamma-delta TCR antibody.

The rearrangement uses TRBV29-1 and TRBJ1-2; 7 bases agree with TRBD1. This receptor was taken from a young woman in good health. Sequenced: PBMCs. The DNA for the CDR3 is TGCAGCGTTGACCCAGGGGGTATCTATGGCTACACCTTC. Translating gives CSVDPGGIYGYTF.